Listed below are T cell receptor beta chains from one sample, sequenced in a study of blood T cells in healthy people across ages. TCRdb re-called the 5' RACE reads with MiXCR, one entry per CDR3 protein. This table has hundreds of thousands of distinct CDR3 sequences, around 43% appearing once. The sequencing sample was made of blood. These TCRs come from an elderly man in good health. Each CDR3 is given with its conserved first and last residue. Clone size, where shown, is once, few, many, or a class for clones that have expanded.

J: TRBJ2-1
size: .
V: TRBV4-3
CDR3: CASSQGLTGGRARNEQFF

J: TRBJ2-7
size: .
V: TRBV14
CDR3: CASSQDRARSGSFSYNEQYF

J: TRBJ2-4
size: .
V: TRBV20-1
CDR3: CSADRQLGNIQYF

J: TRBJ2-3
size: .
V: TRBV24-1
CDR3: CATSDPTDPRDTQYF

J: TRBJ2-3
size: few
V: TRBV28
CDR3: CAGQDRGQGTDTQYF

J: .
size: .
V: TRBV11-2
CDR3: CASRGYNEQYF

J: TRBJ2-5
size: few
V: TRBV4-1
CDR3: CASSQDLRGPLRETQYF

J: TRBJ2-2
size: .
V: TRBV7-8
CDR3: CASSSISLGGRTGELFF

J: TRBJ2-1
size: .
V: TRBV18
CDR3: CASSPTRLDNEQFF

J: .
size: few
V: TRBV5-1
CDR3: CASSFDPQGWTQYF